This T cell receptor (beta chain) stems from a study of T cell repertoires in cytomegalovirus infection. TCRdb re-analysed the reads in MiXCR, keeping a single row per CDR3 protein. The data contain under 350,000 distinct CDR3 sequences, 9.5% of them singletons. V shed 4 bases, J shed 1 base, and the junction held 4 bases outside the gene matches. CDR1 is SGHDT, CDR2 YYEEEE, per germline. This CDR3 is built from 14 residues. In this sample, this clonotype turned up many times. The chain employs TRBV5-6 and TRBJ1-1, with 7 bases that match TRBD1. The receptor's source is a human donor in good health (CMV status not recorded). Some clones in this sample may be carry-over from other donors' samples. Sample: PBMCs. The CDR3 region is CASSPTGPNTEAFF. Written as DNA, the CDR3 is TGTGCCAGCAGCCCGACAGGGCCGAACACTGAAGCTTTCTTT.